These T cell receptor beta chains were read from a single sample in a study of T-cell memory formation after mild COVID-19. TCRdb analysed the 5' RACE reads with MiXCR anew, one entry per CDR3 protein. Of 250,000 to 350,000 distinct CDR3 sequences in the sample, around a sixth were seen once. The sequenced sample consisted of PBMCs or a T cell subset sorted from them (not recorded which). These receptors all come from a man aged 18 to 29 who had mild COVID-19 (a few samples of this study predate the infection). Cell type and time point are not known. The CDR3 runs from the conserved cysteine through the conserved F or W. A D gene is named only where the DNA matches it firmly. Clone size is shown for a subset of rows, as once, few, many or a class of expanded clone.

TRBD1,TRBV20-1,.,TRBJ2-1,CSVPDYRGLYNEQFF,TGCAGTGTCCCCGACTACAGGGGGTTGTACAATGAGCAGTTCTTC
.,TRBV7-9,.,TRBJ2-2,CASSPRAPGGELFF,TGTGCCAGCAGCCCCCGTGCTCCTGGCGGGGAGCTGTTTTTT
TRBD1,TRBV19,many,TRBJ1-3,CAARDSRNTIYF,TGTGCCGCTAGGGACAGCAGAAACACCATATATTTT
TRBD1,TRBV7-3,.,TRBJ1-1,CASSPDRVGTEAFF,TGTGCCAGCAGCCCCGACAGGGTGGGCACTGAAGCTTTCTTT
TRBD1,TRBV5-1,many,TRBJ2-2,CASSSGQLNTGELFF,TGCGCCAGCAGCTCGGGACAGCTAAACACCGGGGAGCTGTTTTTT
TRBD2,TRBV7-2,few,TRBJ2-1,CASSSTSGGHNEQFF,TGTGCCAGCAGCTCCACTAGCGGAGGGCACAATGAGCAGTTCTTC
.,TRBV24-1,many,TRBJ1-6,CATSEGKHWESPLHF,TGTGCCACCAGTGAAGGCAAACACTGGGAGTCACCCCTCCACTTT
.,TRBV5-1,.,TRBJ1-2,CASRPASANYGYTF,TGCGCCAGCAGACCCGCTTCAGCTAACTATGGCTACACCTTC
TRBD1,TRBV20-1,few,TRBJ2-2,CSARSRGTGQNGELFF,TGCAGTGCTAGATCCAGGGGGACAGGTCAAAACGGGGAGCTGTTTTTT
TRBD1,TRBV7-9,few,TRBJ2-5,CASTKGAQETQYF,TGTGCCAGCACAAAGGGGGCACAAGAGACCCAGTACTTC
.,TRBV4-1,.,TRBJ2-5,CASSGTTQTQYF,TGCGCCAGCAGCGGAACTACGCAGACCCAGTACTTC
.,TRBV6-5,many,TRBJ1-1,CASSLSRNTEAFF,TGTGCCAGCAGCTTATCCAGGAACACTGAAGCTTTCTTT
.,TRBV6-2/TRBV6-3,few,TRBJ2-5,CASIGWRTVNQETQYF,TGTGCCAGCATCGGCTGGAGGACAGTGAACCAAGAGACCCAGTACTTC
.,TRBV7-9,.,TRBJ1-6,CASSATGTAGAPLHF,TGTGCCAGCAGCGCAACCGGGACCGCCGGTGCACCCCTCCACTTT
TRBD1,TRBV20-1,.,TRBJ2-7,CSARAGQGVTYEQYF,TGCAGTGCTAGGGCGGGACAGGGGGTAACCTACGAGCAGTACTTC
TRBD1,TRBV6-5,.,TRBJ1-1,CASSYQGQGRAFF,TGTGCCAGCAGTTACCAAGGACAGGGGAGAGCTTTCTTT
TRBD1,TRBV4-1,.,TRBJ1-1,CASSQYGQVEEAFF,TGCGCCAGCAGCCAATATGGACAGGTCGAGGAAGCTTTCTTT